The 4 T cell receptor beta chains below come from one sample, sequenced in a study of T cells in women clearing cervical HPV infection. TCRdb's table, derived via immunoSEQ multiplex PCR, lists solely in-frame clones and lacks some. The sample's table shows about 35,000 clones. Sequenced: blood buffy coat. The receptors here all came from a woman between 18 and 70 years old with a cervical HPV16 infection that either progressed to CIN3+ or cleared (not recorded which).

For this clone: The missing CDR3 end, 3 residues past where the read stops, is filled in from the germline J gene. This sequence joins TRBV5-1 and TRBJ2-3, with D possibly being TRBD2 (6 bases). This CDR3 comprises 13 residues. V lost 5 bases to trimming and J lost 2 bases, with 9 bases between them. Germline CDR1 is SGHRS and CDR2 is YFSETQ. The DNA read from the CDR3 is TGCGCCAGCAGACGGGACTCCACAGATACG. The encoded protein is CASRRDSTDT. The full CDR3 sequence reads CASRRDSTDTQYF.

As concerns this clone: The read ends 3 residues shy of where the CDR3 ends; the end is completed using the germline J gene. This rearrangement joins TRBV20-1 to TRBJ2-7, with 12 bases aligning to TRBD2. With V trimmed by 2 bases and J by 6 bases, 5 bases remained unmatched. Germline lookup yields CDR1 DFQATT and CDR2 SNEGSKA (reference sequence). The CDR3 is 14 residues long. The covered CDR3 bases are TGCAGTGCTAGACTAGCGGGAGGGTACGGCGAG. Residues: CSARLAGGYGE. The full CDR3 protein is CSARLAGGYGEQYF.

On this clone itself: The sequenced fragment ends 3 residues before the CDR3 boundary, so the rest is inferred from the germline J gene. V usage is TRBV28 and J usage is TRBJ1-2; a possible D gene is TRBD1 (5 bases). This CDR3 comprises 15 residues. Trimming left V 1 base short and J 4 bases short, with 13 bases between. Germline V lookup: CDR1 MDHEN, CDR2 SYDVKM. The CDR3 bases that were read are TGTGCCAGCAGTTTATCCAGGGTTAGAAGCTATGGC. Its protein is CASSLSRVRSYG. The full CDR3 protein reads CASSLSRVRSYGYTF.

For this clone: The CDR3 end is not reached by the read, which stops 3 residues before it; the germline J gene fills it in. V and J are TRBV7-7 and TRBJ1-2; a possible D gene is TRBD1 (6 bases). From germline, CDR1 is SSHAT and CDR2 FNYEAQ (reference sequence). The length of the CDR3 is 14 residues. The DNA read from the CDR3 is TGTGCCAGCAGCTTAGGAGGGGGTGCAGACGAC. This codes for CASSLGGGADD. The CDR3 in full is CASSLGGGADDYTF.